This T cell receptor (beta chain) was found in a study of CD8 T cells in Susac syndrome. This clonotype occurred a few times. Germline CDR1 and CDR2: KGHDR and SFDVKD. V lost 3 bases and J 0 bases, leaving 12 bases between the germline ends. There are 16 residues in the CDR3. About 0.45 to 1 ug RNA was reverse transcribed with random hexamers. TCRdb reprocessed the immunoSEQ multiplex PCR reads with MiXCR, giving one entry per CDR3 protein. The repertoire holds 250,000 to 300,000 distinct CDR3 sequences, 70% to 90% seen once, with approximately 0.18% in the top ten. The chain has TRBV24-1 and TRBJ2-3; D ambiguous. The origin of this receptor is a human donor with multiple sclerosis. The source material was CD8+ T cells from PBMCs. CDR3 protein: CATSDLSVESTDTQYF. For the CDR3, the DNA is TGTGCCACCAGTGATCTAAGCGTAGAAAGCACAGATACGCAGTATTTT.